The 19 T cell receptor beta chains below come from one sample, sequenced in a study of shared clonotypes between healthy human individuals. The table came from immunoSEQ multiplex PCR; TCRdb's copy has only in-frame clones and leaves some out. In the table there are some 1 million clones, about 80% of which are singletons. Sequencing was performed on memory CD4+ T cells sorted from blood. Subset meaning: CD45RA-negative fraction. These receptors came from a man aged 18-30 years in good health.

This clone was counted only a few times. The rearrangement joins TRBV5-4 to TRBJ2-7; D remains ambiguous. CDR3 length: 13 amino acids. The V gene lost 4 bases and the J gene lost 1 base, with 9 bases spanning the gap. Looked up from germline, CDR1 is SGHNT and CDR2 is YYREEE (reference sequence). The CDR3: CASSPDPSYEQYF. The CDR3 DNA is TGTGCCAGCAGCCCCGACCCATCCTACGAGCAGTACTTC.

This clone occurred many times. The chain has TRBV9 and TRBJ1-6; D remains unclear. Trimming left V 4 bases short and J 0 bases short, with 11 bases between. In germline, CDR1 is SGDLS, CDR2 YYNGEE. This CDR3 has 16 amino acids. Here the CDR3 DNA reads TGTGCCAGCAGCTCCCGCTCGAGCTCCTATAATTCACCCCTCCACTTT. Protein sequence: CASSSRSSSYNSPLHF.

V gene TRBV7-2 combines with J gene TRBJ2-7, with D perhaps given as TRBD1 or TRBD2 (6 bases each). The CDR3 totals 13 residues. Trimming cost V 4 bases and J 6 bases, with 13 bases left between them. Germline-derived CDR1 and CDR2 are SGHTA and FQGNSA. The DNA of the CDR3 is TGTGCCAGCAGCTCAAATGGGGGGCTCGAGCAGTACTTC. Translating it yields CASSSNGGLEQYF.

This chain connects TRBV30 to TRBJ2-3; 7 bases are shared with TRBD2. The CDR3 covers 15 residues. Per germline, CDR1 GTSNPN and CDR2 SVGIG (reference sequence). With 4 bases clipped from V and 1 base from J, the junction kept 8 bases outside the gene matches. The CDR3 region is CAWKGLAAGTDTQYF. CDR3 nucleotide sequence: TGTGCCTGGAAGGGTCTAGCGGCCGGCACAGATACGCAGTATTTT.

Regarding this clone: Distinct nucleotide sequences in the sample also encode this CDR3. The chain links TRBV9 to TRBJ1-3; 7 nucleotides match TRBD1. Germline V CDR1 and CDR2: SGDLS, YYNGEE. After removal of 2 bases from V and 0 bases from J, the junction contained 2 bases not matched to a gene. The CDR3 is made up of 15 amino acids. In nucleotides, the CDR3 is TGTGCCAGCAGCGTCCGGGACAGCTCTGGAAACACCATATATTTT. This sequence encodes CASSVRDSSGNTIYF.

The chain uses TRBV5-4 and TRBJ2-3; the D gene is possibly TRBD2 (6 bases). Germline CDR1 SGHNT, CDR2 YYREEE (reference sequence). The germline V and J ends were trimmed by 2 bases and 6 bases, with 13 bases remaining between them. The CDR3 loop spans 14 amino acids. CDR3 in DNA: TGTGCCAGCAGCTTCTGGGACGGAGGGGATACGCAGTATTTT. It codes for CASSFWDGGDTQYF.

In the case of this clone: This sample includes further DNA sequences coding for the same CDR3. The chain uses TRBV18 and TRBJ1-1; D not resolved. The CDR3 loop spans 13 amino acids. V lost 2 bases and J 1 base, leaving 5 bases between the germline ends. In germline, CDR1 is KGHSH, CDR2 LQKENI. CDR3: CASSPVQNTEAFF. The CDR3 nucleotides are TGTGCCAGCTCACCAGTGCAGAACACTGAAGCTTTCTTT.

The rearrangement joins TRBV18 to TRBJ1-6; D may be TRBD1 (6 bases). The germline gives CDR1 KGHSH, CDR2 LQKENI. V was pared by 3 bases and J by 9 bases, with 15 bases between. CDR3 length equals 15 residues. The CDR3 spells CASSPEGGFGSPLHF. The CDR3 coding sequence is TGTGCCAGCTCACCGGAGGGGGGTTTCGGTTCACCCCTCCACTTT.

This rearrangement joins TRBV2 to TRBJ2-5, with TRBD1 matching over 9 bases. Trimming cost V 1 base and J 3 bases; bases outside gene matches: 3. The CDR3 has 15 amino acids. From germline, CDR1 is SNHLY and CDR2 FYNNEI. The CDR3 here is CASSEGGTGKETQYF. Written as DNA, the CDR3 is TGTGCCAGCAGTGAAGGAGGGACAGGGAAAGAGACCCAGTACTTC.

The V and J genes are TRBV7-6 and TRBJ2-7; 8 positions agree with TRBD1. CDR1 is SGHVS, CDR2 FNYEAQ, per germline. CDR3 length: 15 residues. The V segment lost 1 base and the J segment 5 bases; nucleotides outside the gene matches: 7. DNA for the CDR3: TGTGCCAGCAGCTTAGGGTCCAGGGGGCTCGACGAGCAGTACTTC. It specifies CASSLGSRGLDEQYF.

Ten or more counts support this clone. The rearrangement links TRBV13 to TRBJ2-5, with D perhaps being TRBD1 or TRBD2 (5 bases each). The V gene lost 8 bases and the J gene lost 2 bases, with 15 bases spanning the gap. This CDR3 is built from 14 residues. Germline V CDR1 and CDR2: PRHDT, FYEKMQ (reference sequence). The CDR3 sequence: CASARGGSQETQYF. In DNA, the CDR3 is TGTGCCAGCGCGAGGGGTGGCAGTCAAGAGACCCAGTACTTC.

The V gene is TRBV30, the J gene TRBJ1-3; 8 bases are a match to TRBD1. CDR1 and CDR2 from the germline V gene are GTSNPN and SVGIG (reference sequence). The V gene end was trimmed by 8 bases and the J gene end by 4 bases; junction bases not matched to a gene: 7. This CDR3 has 13 residues. CDR3 amino acids: CAIQTGVGNTIYF. Written as DNA, the CDR3 is TGTGCCATACAGACAGGGGTCGGAAACACCATATATTTT.

The rearrangement joins TRBV19 to TRBJ1-5, with a tentative D call TRBD1 (6 bases). Trimming stripped 9 bases from V and 6 bases from J, with 24 bases between. The CDR3 runs 16 residues. Germline V gives CDR1 LNHDA, CDR2 SQIVND (reference sequence). The CDR3 DNA sequence: TGTGCCAGCCGGGGGCCAGGCTCCTTTGGGGGTCAGCCCCAGCATTTT. It specifies CASRGPGSFGGQPQHF.

This chain connects TRBV6-6 to TRBJ2-3, with 14 bases aligning to TRBD2. Per germline, CDR1 MNHNY and CDR2 SVGAGI (reference sequence). The CDR3 is made up of 16 amino acids. The V and J ends lost 4 bases and 4 bases, in that order; junction bases with no gene match: 4. The DNA of the CDR3 is TGTGCCAGCAGTTCCGGACTAGCGGGGGGTGCAGATACGCAGTATTTT. This gives the protein CASSSGLAGGADTQYF.

J is TRBJ2-2 and V is TRBV5-1, with 10 bases that match TRBD1. Germline V CDR1 and CDR2: SGHRS, YFSETQ. CDR3 length: 15 residues. J was trimmed by 6 bases and V by 4 bases; bases with no gene match: 6. The CDR3 bases are TGCGCCAGCAGCCTAACGACAGGGGGCTCCGGGGAGCTGTTTTTT. Protein: CASSLTTGGSGELFF.

This clone was counted only a few times. The DNA of the CDR3 is TGTGCCAGTAGTATAGTTGCCGAGAACACTGAAGCTTTCTTT. It yields the protein CASSIVAENTEAFF. J is TRBJ1-1 and V is TRBV19; no reliable D call. The germline CDR1 and CDR2 sequences are LNHDA and SQIVND (reference sequence). This CDR3 region has 14 residues. The ends were cut back, 1 base at V and 1 base at J, with 7 bases in the middle.

V is TRBV5-1 and J is TRBJ2-1; maybe TRBD1 (6 bases). The CDR3 loop spans 14 amino acids. The V end was cut by 2 bases, the J end by 8 bases, with 14 bases between. Germline V gene lookup returns CDR1 SGHRS and CDR2 YFSETQ. The CDR3 nucleotides are TGCGCCAGCAGCTTAGGGTCCCCAGGGGATGAGCAGTTCTTC. Translated, it gives CASSLGSPGDEQFF.

This clone came up many times. The V gene is TRBV19, the J gene TRBJ1-2; D not resolved. Germline V lookup: CDR1 LNHDA, CDR2 SQIVND (reference sequence). There are 9 residues in the CDR3. V was trimmed by 11 bases and J by 8 bases, leaving 9 bases between them. CDR3 DNA sequence: TGTGCCTTAGATGAGGGCTACACCTTC. Translation: CALDEGYTF.

V is TRBV6-5 and J is TRBJ1-2; 7 bases match TRBD1. Looked up from germline, CDR1 is MNHEY and CDR2 is SVGAGI. V lost 7 bases, J lost 3 bases, and 11 bases stayed unmatched. The CDR3 runs 15 residues. CDR3 region: CASTASGGFHYGYTF. The DNA for the CDR3 is TGTGCCAGCACAGCATCAGGGGGGTTCCACTATGGCTACACCTTC.